This T cell receptor beta chain stems from a study of shared clonotypes between healthy human individuals. Donors comprised only Caucasian adults living in Nashville, Tennessee. Generated by immunoSEQ multiplex PCR, the TCRdb table keeps only in-frame clones and is missing some. This sample has about 230,000 clones, with approximately 65% found just once. The V end lost 7 bases, the J end lost 4 bases, and 8 bases lay between the germline ends. The germline CDR1 and CDR2 sequences are SNHLY and FYNNEI. The CDR3 is 12 amino acids. The TCR was taken from a man aged 25-45 years in good health. The chain combines TRBV2 with TRBJ1-3; D remains unclear. The sample comprised memory CD4+ T cells sorted from blood. The sample's subset: CD45RA-negative fraction. CDR3: CASNNGGNTIYF. The DNA for the CDR3 is TGTGCCAGCAATAACGGGGGAAACACCATATATTTT.